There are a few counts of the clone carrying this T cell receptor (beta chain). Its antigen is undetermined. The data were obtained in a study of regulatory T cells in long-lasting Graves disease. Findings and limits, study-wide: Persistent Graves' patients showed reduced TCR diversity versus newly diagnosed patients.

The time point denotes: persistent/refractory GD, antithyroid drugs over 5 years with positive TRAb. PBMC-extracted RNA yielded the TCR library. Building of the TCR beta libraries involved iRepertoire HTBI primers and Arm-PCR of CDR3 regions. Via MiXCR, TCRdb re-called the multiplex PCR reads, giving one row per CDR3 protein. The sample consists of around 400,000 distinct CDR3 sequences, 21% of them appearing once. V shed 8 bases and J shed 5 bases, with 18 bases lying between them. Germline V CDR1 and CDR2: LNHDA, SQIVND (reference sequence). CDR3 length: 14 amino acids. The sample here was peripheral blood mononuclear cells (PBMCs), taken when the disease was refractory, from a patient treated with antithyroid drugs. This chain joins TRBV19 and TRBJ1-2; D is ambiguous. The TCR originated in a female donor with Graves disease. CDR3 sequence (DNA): TGTGCCAGTCAACGGATGGCAGAATTTTATGGCTACACCTTC. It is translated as CASQRMAEFYGYTF.